The clone carrying this T cell receptor (beta chain) showed up just a few times. Clones were sequenced by immunoSEQ multiplex PCR, and TCRdb holds only the in-frame ones, with some missing. Among about 310,000 clones listed, around 91% were seen once. The data originate from a study of blood T cell repertoires in COVID-19. The source material was PBMCs or T cells enriched from blood (not recorded which). The TCR sequence derives from a woman aged 40 to 49 who had recovered from COVID-19.

The CDR3 reads CASSSERGRDLNDEQFF. DNA for the CDR3: TGCGCCAGCAGCAGTGAACGCGGGAGGGACCTTAATGATGAGCAGTTCTTC. The rearrangement joins TRBV5-1 to TRBJ2-1; TRBD2 matches 9 bases. The CDR3 runs to 17 residues. CDR1 SGHRS and CDR2 YFSETQ come from the germline V gene. V shed 4 bases and J 8 bases; nucleotides not matched to a gene: 16.